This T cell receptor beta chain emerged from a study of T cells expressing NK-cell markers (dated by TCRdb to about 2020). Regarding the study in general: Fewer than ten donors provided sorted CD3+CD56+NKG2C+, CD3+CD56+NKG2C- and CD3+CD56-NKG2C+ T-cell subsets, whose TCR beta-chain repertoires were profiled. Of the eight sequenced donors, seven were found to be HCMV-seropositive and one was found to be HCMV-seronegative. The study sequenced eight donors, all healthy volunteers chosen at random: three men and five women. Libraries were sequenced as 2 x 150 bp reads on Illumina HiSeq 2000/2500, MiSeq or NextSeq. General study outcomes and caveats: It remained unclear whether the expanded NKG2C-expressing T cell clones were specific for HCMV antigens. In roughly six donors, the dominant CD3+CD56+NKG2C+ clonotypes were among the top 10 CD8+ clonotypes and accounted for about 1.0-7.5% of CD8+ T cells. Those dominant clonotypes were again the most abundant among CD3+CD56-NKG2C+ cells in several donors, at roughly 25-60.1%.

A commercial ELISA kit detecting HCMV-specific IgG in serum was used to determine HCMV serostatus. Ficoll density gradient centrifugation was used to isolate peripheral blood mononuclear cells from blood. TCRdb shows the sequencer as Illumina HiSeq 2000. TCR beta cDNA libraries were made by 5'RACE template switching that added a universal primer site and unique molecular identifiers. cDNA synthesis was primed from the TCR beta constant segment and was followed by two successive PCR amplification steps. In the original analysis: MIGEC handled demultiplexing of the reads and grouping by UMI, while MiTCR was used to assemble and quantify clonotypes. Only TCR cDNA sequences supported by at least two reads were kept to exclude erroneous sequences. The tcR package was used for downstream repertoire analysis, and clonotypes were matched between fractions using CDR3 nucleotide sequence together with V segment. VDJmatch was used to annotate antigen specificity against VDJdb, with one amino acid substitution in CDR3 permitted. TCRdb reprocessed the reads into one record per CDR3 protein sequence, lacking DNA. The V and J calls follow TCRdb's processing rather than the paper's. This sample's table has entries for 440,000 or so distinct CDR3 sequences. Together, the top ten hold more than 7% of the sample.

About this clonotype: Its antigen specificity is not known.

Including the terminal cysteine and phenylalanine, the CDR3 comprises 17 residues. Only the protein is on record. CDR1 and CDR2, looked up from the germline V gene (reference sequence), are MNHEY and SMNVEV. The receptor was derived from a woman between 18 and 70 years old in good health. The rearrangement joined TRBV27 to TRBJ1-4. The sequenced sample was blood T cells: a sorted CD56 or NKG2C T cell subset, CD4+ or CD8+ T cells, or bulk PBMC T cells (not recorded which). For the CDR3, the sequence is CASSPRRIHATNEKLFF.